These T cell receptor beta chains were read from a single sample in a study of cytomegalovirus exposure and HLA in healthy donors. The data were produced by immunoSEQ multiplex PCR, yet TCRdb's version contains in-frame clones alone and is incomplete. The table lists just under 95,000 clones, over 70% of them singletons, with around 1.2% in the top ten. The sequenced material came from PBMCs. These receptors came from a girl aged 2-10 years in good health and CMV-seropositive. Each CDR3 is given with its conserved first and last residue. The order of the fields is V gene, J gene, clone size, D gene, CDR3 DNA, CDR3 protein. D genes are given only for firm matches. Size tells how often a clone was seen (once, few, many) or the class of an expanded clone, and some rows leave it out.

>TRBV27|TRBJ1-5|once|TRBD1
TGTGCCAGCAGTTTATCAAGTCAGGGGGCGCTTCAGCCCCAGCATTTT
CASSLSSQGALQPQHF
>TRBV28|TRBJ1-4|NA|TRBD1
TGTGCCAGCAGATCTAGATGGACAGGGTCAACTAATGAAAAACTGTTTTTT
CASRSRWTGSTNEKLFF
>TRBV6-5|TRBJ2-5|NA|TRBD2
TGTGCCAGCGGAAGGGGCGGGAGGATCCAAGAGACCCAGTACTTC
CASGRGGRIQETQYF
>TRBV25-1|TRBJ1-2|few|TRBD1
TGTGCCAGCAGGGGGCAGGGGGCGATCGGCTACACCTTC
CASRGQGAIGYTF
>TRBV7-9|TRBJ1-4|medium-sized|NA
TGTGCCAGCAGCTTAGACAGGGCCTCGTATGAAAAACTGTTTTTT
CASSLDRASYEKLFF
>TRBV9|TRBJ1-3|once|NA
TGTGCCAGCAGCGTGGCGGGCTCTGGAAACACCATATATTTT
CASSVAGSGNTIYF
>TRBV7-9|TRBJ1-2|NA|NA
TGTGCCAGCAGCTTAGTTTGGACATTAAACTATGGCTACACCTTC
CASSLVWTLNYGYTF
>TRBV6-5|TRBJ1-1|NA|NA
TGTGCCAGCAGTTACCGCGGGGTAATGAACACTGAAGCTTTCTTT
CASSYRGVMNTEAFF
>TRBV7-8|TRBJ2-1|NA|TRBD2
TGTGCCAGCAGCCTTGGACTAGCGGGAGGGAATGAGCAGTTCTTC
CASSLGLAGGNEQFF
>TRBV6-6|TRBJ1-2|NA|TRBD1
TGTGCCAGCAGTCGGGGACAGTCTCCTAACTATGGCTACACCTTC
CASSRGQSPNYGYTF